The source of this T cell receptor (beta chain) is a study of CD8+ T cells in alopecia areata (dated by TCRdb to the late 2010s). At the level of the whole study: The study used high-throughput TCRbeta sequencing to examine T cell clonal expansion in alopecia areata, in both the C3H/HeJ mouse model and human patients. On the human side, TCRbeta sequencing was run on scalp tissue and on sorted CD4+ and CD8+ peripheral blood T cells from healthy controls and from alopecia areata patients with either patchy or totalis/universalis disease. Scalp clonality was compared across normal scalp (n=4), patchy alopecia areata scalp (n=8), and alopecia totalis/universalis scalp (n=8). The RNA source kit depended on sample type: the PAXgene miRNA kit for fixed scalp, the miRNeasy kit for PBMCs, and the RNeasy kit for mouse skin. immunoSEQ multiplex PCR using 35 Vbeta forward primers and 13 Jbeta reverse primers was used to amplify TCRbeta CDR3 regions.

The CDR3, from cysteine to phenylalanine, totals 12 residues. The retained sequence is limited to the CDR3, 36 bases, with the frame set at the first base. Deletion took 4 bases off V and 8 bases off J, with a span of 9 bases between the germline ends. CDR1 is given as SEHNR and CDR2 as FQNEAQ, both from the germline V gene (reference sequence). This clone was detected only a few times. It has no known antigen specificity. No much larger clone is present one base from it, and per-base qualities are unavailable. PBMCs were isolated by density centrifugation and stained for CD3, CD4 and CD8, and CD4+ and CD8+ T cells were sorted on a FACSAria. Scalp biopsies and blood samples were obtained from unaffected controls. The protocol used for the library was the immunoSEQ multiplex PCR assay. To provide template for TCR sequencing, every sample had RNA extracted and reverse transcribed into cDNA. SuperScript III was used to make first-strand cDNA, primed with a 2:1 mix of oligo-dT and random hexamers. A synthetic immune receptor repertoire was used to gauge amplification bias, and whatever bias remained was removed computationally. On the authors' methods: Raw reads were preprocessed for error removal, and CDR3 was defined according to IMGT conventions as running from the conserved cysteine to phenylalanine. To get clonality, Shannon entropy was normalized by log2 of the number of productive unique TCRs and the result was subtracted from 1. Scalp TCRbeta sequences were cross-referenced with sorted blood CD4 and CD8 repertoires so that the CD4 or CD8 identity of scalp clones could be inferred. The table was pulled from immuneACCESS by TCRdb, which kept in-frame rearrangements only. Such tables lose some clones; where checked, under half of the loss comes from unresolved V genes, and the rest has no known cause. The D gene and trimming were derived from the DNA, and the V and J assignments and clone size from that table. The sample yields about 150,000 clones; roughly 58% were counted once. The ten largest account for just over 35% of the sample.

Results and caveats for the whole study, not just this receptor: Unlike mouse skin, where gammadelta T cells dominate, normal human skin contains resident alphabeta T cells that get sequenced too, which complicates analysis of the scalp TCR repertoire. Compared with normal scalp, lesional scalp had higher clonality and more expanded CD8+ clones, particularly in alopecia totalis/universalis, a pattern that suggests antigenic drive. Shared TCR sequences between patients were less evident than in mice, which may be partly attributable to HLA diversity in the patient population.

Sequencing input: CD8+ T cells sorted from blood. The chain joins TRBV7-9 to TRBJ2-4; too little of a D gene remains to name it. The TCR sequence derives from a human donor in good health. The CDR3 has the sequence CASSSTLDIQYF. The DNA sequence is TGTGCCAGCAGCTCCACGCTCGACATTCAGTACTTC.